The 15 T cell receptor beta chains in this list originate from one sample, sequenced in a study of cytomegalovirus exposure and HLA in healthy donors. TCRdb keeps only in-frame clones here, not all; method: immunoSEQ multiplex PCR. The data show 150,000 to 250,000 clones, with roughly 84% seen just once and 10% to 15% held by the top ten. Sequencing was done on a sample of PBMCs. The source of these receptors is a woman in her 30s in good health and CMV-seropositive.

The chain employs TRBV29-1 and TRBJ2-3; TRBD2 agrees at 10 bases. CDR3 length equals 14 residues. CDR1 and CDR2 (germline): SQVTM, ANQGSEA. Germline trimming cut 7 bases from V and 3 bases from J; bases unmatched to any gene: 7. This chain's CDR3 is CSASTSGSTDTQYF. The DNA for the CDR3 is TGCAGCGCATCGACTAGCGGGTCAACAGATACGCAGTATTTT.

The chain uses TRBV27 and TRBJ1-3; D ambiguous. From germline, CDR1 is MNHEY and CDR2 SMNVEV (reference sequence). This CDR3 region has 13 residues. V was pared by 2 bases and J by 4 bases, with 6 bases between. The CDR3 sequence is CASSLRGGNTIYF. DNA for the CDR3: TGTGCCAGCAGTTTACGAGGGGGAAACACCATATATTTT.

CDR3 nucleotides: TGTGCCAGCAGTCGGGACACCATATATTTT. It codes for CASSRDTIYF. The J gene is TRBJ1-3, the V gene TRBV2; D unresolved. The V end was cut by 5 bases, the J end by 8 bases, with 4 bases between. The length of the CDR3 is 10 residues. Germline CDR1 reads SNHLY; CDR2 reads FYNNEI.

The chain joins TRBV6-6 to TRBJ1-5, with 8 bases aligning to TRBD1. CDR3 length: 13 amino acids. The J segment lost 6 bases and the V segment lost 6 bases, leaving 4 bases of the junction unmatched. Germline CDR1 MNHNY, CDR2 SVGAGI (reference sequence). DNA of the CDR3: TGTGCCAGCAGGGACAGGGCGGGTCAGCCCCAGCATTTT. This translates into CASRDRAGQPQHF.

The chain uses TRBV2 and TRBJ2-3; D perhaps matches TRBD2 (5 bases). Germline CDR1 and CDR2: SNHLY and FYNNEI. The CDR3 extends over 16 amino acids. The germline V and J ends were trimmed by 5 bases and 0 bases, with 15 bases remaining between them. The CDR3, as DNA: TGTGCCAGCAGTCAACCGACTACTCCTAGCACAGATACGCAGTATTTT. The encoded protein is CASSQPTTPSTDTQYF.

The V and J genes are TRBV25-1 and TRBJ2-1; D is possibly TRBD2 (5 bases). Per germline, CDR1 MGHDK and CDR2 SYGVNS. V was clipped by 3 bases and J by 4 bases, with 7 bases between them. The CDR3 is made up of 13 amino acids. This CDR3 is CASSESGYNEQFF. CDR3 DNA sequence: TGTGCCAGCAGTGAGTCGGGGTACAATGAGCAGTTCTTC.

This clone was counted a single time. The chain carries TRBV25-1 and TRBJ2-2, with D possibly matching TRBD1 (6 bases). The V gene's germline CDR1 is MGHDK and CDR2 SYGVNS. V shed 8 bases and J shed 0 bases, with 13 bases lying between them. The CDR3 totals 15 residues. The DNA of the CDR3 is TGTGCCAGCGGGGGCCTTAGCGCGAACACCGGGGAGCTGTTTTTT. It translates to CASGGLSANTGELFF. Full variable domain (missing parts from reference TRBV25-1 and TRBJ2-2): EADIYQTPRYLVIGTGKKITLECSQTMGHDKMYWYQQDPGMELHLIHYSYGVNSTEKGDLSSESTVSRIRTEHFPLTLESARPSHTSQYLCASGGLSANTGELFFGEGSRLTVL.

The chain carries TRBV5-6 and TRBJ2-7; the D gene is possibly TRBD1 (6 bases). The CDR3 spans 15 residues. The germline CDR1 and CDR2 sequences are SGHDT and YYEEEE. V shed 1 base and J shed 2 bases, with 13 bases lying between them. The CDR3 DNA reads TGTGCCAGCAGCTTGCCCTTAACAGGGACCTACGAGCAGTACTTC. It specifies CASSLPLTGTYEQYF.

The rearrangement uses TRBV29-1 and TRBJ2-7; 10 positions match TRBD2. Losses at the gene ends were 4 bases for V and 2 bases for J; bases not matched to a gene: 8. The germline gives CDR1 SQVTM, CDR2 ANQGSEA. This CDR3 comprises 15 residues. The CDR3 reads CSVVPTSGEAYEQYF. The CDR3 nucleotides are TGCAGCGTTGTCCCAACTAGCGGGGAGGCCTACGAGCAGTACTTC.

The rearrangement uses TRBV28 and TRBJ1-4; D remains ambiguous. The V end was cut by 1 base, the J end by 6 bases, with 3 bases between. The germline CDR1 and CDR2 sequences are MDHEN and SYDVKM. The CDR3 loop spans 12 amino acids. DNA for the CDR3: TGTGCCAGCAGTTTATCCGATGAAAAACTGTTTTTT. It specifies CASSLSDEKLFF.

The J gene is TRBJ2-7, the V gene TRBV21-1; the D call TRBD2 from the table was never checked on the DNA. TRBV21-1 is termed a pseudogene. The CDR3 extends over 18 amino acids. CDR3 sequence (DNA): TGTGCCAGCAGCCAGGCCGGGACTAGCGGGAGGGCCAGGTACGAGCAGTACTTC. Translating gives CASSQAGTSGRARYEQYF.

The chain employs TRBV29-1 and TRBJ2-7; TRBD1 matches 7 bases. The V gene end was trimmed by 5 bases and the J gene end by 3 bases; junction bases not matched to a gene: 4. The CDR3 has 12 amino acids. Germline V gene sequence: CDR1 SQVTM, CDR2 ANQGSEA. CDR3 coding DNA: TGCAGCGTTAGGGACAGACGCTACGAGCAGTACTTC. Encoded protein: CSVRDRRYEQYF.

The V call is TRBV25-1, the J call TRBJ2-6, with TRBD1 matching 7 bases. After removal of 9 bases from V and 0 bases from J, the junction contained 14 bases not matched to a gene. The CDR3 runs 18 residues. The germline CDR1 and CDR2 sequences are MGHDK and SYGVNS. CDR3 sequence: CASQPHGQALSGANVLTF. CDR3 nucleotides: TGTGCCAGTCAACCCCACGGACAGGCCCTCTCTGGGGCCAACGTCCTGACTTTC.

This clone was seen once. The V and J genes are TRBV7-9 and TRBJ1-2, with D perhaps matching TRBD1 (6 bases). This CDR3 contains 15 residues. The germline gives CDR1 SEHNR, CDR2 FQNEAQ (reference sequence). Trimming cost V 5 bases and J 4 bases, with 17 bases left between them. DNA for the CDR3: TGTGCCAGCAGCCCAGACAGGCAATCTACCTATGGCTACACCTTC. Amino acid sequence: CASSPDRQSTYGYTF.

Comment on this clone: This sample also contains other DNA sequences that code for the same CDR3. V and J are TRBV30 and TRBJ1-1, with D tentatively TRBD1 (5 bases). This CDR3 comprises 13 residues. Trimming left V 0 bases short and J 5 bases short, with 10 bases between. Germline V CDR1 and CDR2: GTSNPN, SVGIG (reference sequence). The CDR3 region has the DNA TGTGCCTGGAGTGTCCGGGGGGGTACTGAAGCTTTCTTT. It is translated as CAWSVRGGTEAFF.